The source of this T cell receptor beta chain is a study of T-cell reconstitution after alpha-beta-depleted transplantation in children. At least ten counts were recorded for this clonotype. The CDR3 extends over 11 amino acids. V gave up 6 bases and J gave up 4 bases, with 6 bases separating them. The TCRbeta library was prepared with unique molecular identifiers. TCRdb re-called the PCR reads with MiXCR, one entry per CDR3 protein. The sample has 100,000 to 120,000 distinct CDR3 sequences, 10% seen once. The sequencing here drew on PBMCs from the stem cell graft donor, taken from the stem cell graft. The chain links TRBV12-3 or TRBV12-4 to TRBJ1-1; the D is unclear. The sequence derives from a human donor who donated a stem cell graft to a child with acute lymphoblastic leukemia. The chain's CDR3 is CASSSRTEAFF. CDR3 nucleotide sequence: TGTGCCAGCAGCTCCCGCACTGAAGCTTTCTTT.